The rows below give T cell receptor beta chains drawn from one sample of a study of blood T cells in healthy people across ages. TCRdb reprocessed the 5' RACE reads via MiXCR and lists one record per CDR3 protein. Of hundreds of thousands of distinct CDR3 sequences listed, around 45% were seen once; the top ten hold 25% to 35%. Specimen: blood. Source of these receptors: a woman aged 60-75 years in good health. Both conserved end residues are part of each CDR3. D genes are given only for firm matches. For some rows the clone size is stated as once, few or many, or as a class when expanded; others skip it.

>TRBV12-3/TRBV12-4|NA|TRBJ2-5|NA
CASSPSLDRNGQYF
TGTGCCAGCAGTCCCTCCTTAGACAGGAACGGGCAGTACTTC
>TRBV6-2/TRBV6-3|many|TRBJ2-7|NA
CASSFNPLHPYEQYF
TGTGCCAGCAGTTTTAACCCCTTACATCCCTACGAGCAGTACTTC
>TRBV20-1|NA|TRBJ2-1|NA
CSAPLASNEQFF
TGCAGTGCGCCACTGGCGAGCAATGAGCAGTTCTTC
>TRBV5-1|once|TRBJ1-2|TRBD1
CASSQAEGQGYGYTF
TGCGCCAGCAGCCAGGCAGAGGGACAGGGCTATGGCTACACCTTC
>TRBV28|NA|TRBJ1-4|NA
CASSEKVPGGEKLFF
TGTGCCAGCAGCGAAAAAGTTCCGGGTGGGGAAAAACTGTTTTTT
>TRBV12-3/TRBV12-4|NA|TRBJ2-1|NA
CASSLGLYPYNEQFF
TGTGCCAGCAGTTTAGGGCTGTATCCCTACAATGAGCAGTTCTTC
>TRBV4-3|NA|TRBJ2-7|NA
CASSQDSGRVTYEQYF
TGCGCCAGCAGCCAAGATTCAGGGCGGGTCACCTACGAGCAGTACTTC
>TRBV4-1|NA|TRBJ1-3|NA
CASRSPQQGNTIYF
TGCGCCAGCAGAAGCCCCCAACAAGGAAACACCATATATTTT
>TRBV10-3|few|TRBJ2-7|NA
CAIRDWAEQYF
TGTGCCATTAGGGACTGGGCCGAGCAGTACTTC
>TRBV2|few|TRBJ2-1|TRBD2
CASIVRLAEINEQFF
TGTGCCAGCATTGTACGACTAGCGGAAATCAATGAGCAGTTCTTC
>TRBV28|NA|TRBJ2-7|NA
CAGSGDSYEQYF
TGTGCCGGCAGTGGAGATTCCTACGAGCAGTACTTC
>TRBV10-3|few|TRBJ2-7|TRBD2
CAITPRGLTSGYEQYF
TGTGCCATCACCCCTCGGGGTTTAACTAGCGGCTACGAGCAGTACTTC
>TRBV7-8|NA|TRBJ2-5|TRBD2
CASSLSSGRLGETQYF
TGTGCCAGCAGCTTGAGTAGCGGGAGGTTAGGGGAGACCCAGTACTTC
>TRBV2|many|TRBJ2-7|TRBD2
CASRGLAGEQYF
TGTGCCAGCAGAGGACTAGCGGGAGAGCAGTACTTC
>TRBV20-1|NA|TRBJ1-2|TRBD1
CSASQRVNRGYGYTF
TGCAGTGCTAGCCAGAGGGTTAACAGGGGGTATGGCTACACCTTC
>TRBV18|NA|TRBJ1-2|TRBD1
CASSPNPTGGYGYTF
TGTGCCAGCTCACCAAATCCGACAGGGGGCTATGGCTACACCTTC
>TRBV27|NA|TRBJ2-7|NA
CASSYTPSGGDEQYF
TGTGCCAGCAGTTACACACCTTCAGGTGGCGACGAGCAGTACTTC
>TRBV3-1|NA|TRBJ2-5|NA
CASKKVETQYF
TGTGCCAGCAAAAAAGTAGAGACCCAGTACTTC
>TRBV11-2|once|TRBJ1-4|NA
CASSLGGGGEKLFF
TGTGCCAGCAGCTTAGGCGGAGGGGGTGAAAAACTGTTTTTT
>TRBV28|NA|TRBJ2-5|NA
CASSHGDQETQYF
TGTGCCAGCAGTCACGGCGACCAAGAGACCCAGTACTTC
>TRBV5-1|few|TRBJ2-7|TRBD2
CASSTGTSFYEQYF
TGCGCCAGCAGCACCGGGACTAGCTTTTACGAGCAGTACTTC
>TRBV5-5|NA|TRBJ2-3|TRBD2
CASSLGRGAGGIDTQYF
TGTGCCAGCAGCTTGGGTAGAGGAGCGGGAGGGATAGATACGCAGTATTTT
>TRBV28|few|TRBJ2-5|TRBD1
CASSRDRRQETQYF
TGTGCCAGCAGTCGGGACAGGCGCCAAGAGACCCAGTACTTC
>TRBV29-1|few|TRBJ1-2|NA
CSVDRDPSNYGYTF
TGCAGCGTTGACAGGGATCCCTCTAACTATGGCTACACCTTC
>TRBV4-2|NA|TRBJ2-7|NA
CASSQEYDPTYEQYF
TGTGCCAGCAGCCAAGAGTATGACCCGACTTACGAGCAGTACTTC
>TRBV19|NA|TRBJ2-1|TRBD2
CASSMGGSSSEQFF
TGTGCCAGTAGTATGGGCGGGAGTAGTAGTGAGCAGTTCTTC
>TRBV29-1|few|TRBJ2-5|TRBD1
CSVWTGTGGSYERYF
TGTAGCGTTTGGACCGGGACAGGGGGCTCCTACGAGCGGTACTTC
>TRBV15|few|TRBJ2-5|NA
CATSKTQSQETQYF
TGTGCCACCAGCAAAACTCAGTCCCAAGAGACCCAGTACTTC
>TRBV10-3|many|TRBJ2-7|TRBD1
CAIRRGQGLGEQYF
TGTGCCATCAGACGGGGACAGGGTCTTGGCGAGCAGTACTTC
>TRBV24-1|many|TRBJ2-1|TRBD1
CATSDTLGQNNEQFF
TGTGCCACCAGTGATACCTTGGGACAGAACAATGAGCAGTTCTTC
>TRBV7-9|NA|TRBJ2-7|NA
CASSPPAWGSYEQYF
TGTGCCAGCAGCCCCCCCGCGTGGGGATCCTACGAGCAGTACTTC
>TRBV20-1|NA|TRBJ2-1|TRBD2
CSARDQLAGSGEQFF
TGCAGTGCTAGAGATCAGCTAGCGGGATCGGGTGAGCAGTTCTTC
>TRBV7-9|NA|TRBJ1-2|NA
CASSYGRNYGYTF
TGTGCCAGCAGCTACGGGAGGAACTATGGCTACACCTTC
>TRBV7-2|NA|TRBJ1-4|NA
CASSLGKGNEKLFF
TGTGCCAGCAGCTTGGGGAAGGGTAATGAAAAACTGTTTTTT
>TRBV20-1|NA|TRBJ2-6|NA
CSAPDRGASGANVLTF
TGCAGTGCACCTGATCGGGGTGCCTCTGGGGCCAACGTCCTGACTTTC
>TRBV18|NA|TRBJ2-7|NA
CASSPLGDTYEQYF
TGTGCCAGCTCACCATTGGGAGATACCTACGAGCAGTACTTC
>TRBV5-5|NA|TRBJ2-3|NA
CASSLAGRSFTDTRYF
TGTGCCAGCAGCTTGGCGGGACGGAGTTTCACAGATACGCGGTATTTT
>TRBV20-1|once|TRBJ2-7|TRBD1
CSASTGAEQYF
TGCAGTGCTAGCACAGGGGCCGAGCAGTACTTC
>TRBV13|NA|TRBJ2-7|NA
CASSLRDNYEQYF
TGTGCCAGCAGTCTTAGGGACAATTACGAGCAGTACTTC
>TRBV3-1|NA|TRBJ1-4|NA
CASSQLDGRLFF
TGTGCCAGCAGCCAACTTGATGGTAGACTGTTTTTT
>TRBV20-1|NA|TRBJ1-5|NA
CSALQGSNQPQHF
TGCAGTGCTCTACAGGGTAGCAATCAGCCCCAGCATTTT
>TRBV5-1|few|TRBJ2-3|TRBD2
CATRAAGETTDTQYF
TGCGCCACCAGAGCAGCGGGAGAGACCACAGATACGCAGTATTTT
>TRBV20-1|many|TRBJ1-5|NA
CSARDGGGNQPQHF
TGCAGTGCTAGAGATGGGGGGGGCAATCAGCCCCAGCATTTT
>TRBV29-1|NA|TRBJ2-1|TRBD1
CSVGQGLMGEQFF
TGCAGCGTGGGACAGGGGCTGATGGGTGAGCAGTTCTTC
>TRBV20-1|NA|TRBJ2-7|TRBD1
CSARDLGQNTYEQYF
TGCAGTGCTAGAGATTTGGGACAGAATACTTACGAGCAGTACTTC
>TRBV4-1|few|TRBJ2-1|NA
CASSQVGLREQFF
TGCGCCAGCAGCCAAGTAGGCCTCAGGGAGCAGTTCTTC
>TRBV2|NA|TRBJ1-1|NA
CASSERGKAFF
TGTGCCAGCAGTGAACGCGGAAAGGCTTTCTTT
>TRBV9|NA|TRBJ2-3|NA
CASSAGRTGSSTDTQYF
TGTGCCAGCAGCGCCGGCCGGACTGGATCGAGCACAGATACGCAGTATTTT
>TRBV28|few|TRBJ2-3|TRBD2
CASSLSGTTGDTQYF
TGTGCCAGCAGTTTATCAGGGACTACGGGGGATACGCAGTATTTT
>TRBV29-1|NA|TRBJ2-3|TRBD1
CRTDREDTQYF
TGCAGAACGGACAGGGAAGATACGCAGTATTTT
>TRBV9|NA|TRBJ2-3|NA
CASSVDGGSRVDTQYF
TGTGCCAGCAGCGTAGATGGGGGGAGCCGGGTTGATACGCAGTATTTT
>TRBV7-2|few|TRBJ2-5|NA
CASSQFRGEETQYF
TGTGCCAGCAGCCAGTTCAGGGGCGAAGAGACCCAGTACTTC
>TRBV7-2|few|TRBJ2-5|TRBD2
CASSLAGGLREQYF
TGTGCCAGCAGCCTAGCGGGAGGACTTCGGGAGCAGTACTTC
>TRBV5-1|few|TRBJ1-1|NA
CASSSDQRNTEAFF
TGCGCCAGCAGCTCCGACCAGAGGAACACTGAAGCTTTCTTT
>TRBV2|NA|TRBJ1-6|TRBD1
CASSEGQGNSPLHF
TGTGCCAGCAGTGAAGGACAGGGGAATTCACCCCTCCACTTT
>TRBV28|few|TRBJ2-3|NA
CASSPTRNTDTQYF
TGTGCCAGCAGCCCGACCCGCAACACAGATACGCAGTATTTT
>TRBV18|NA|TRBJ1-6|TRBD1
CASSATGQGVNSPLHF
TGTGCCAGCTCGGCCACCGGACAGGGCGTTAATTCACCCCTCCACTTT
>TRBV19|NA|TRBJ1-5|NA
CASSMSRTVNQPQHF
TGTGCCAGTAGTATGTCTCGGACTGTAAATCAGCCCCAGCATTTT
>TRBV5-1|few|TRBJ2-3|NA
CASSLGLQADTQYF
TGCGCCAGCAGCTTGGGACTCCAGGCGGATACGCAGTATTTT